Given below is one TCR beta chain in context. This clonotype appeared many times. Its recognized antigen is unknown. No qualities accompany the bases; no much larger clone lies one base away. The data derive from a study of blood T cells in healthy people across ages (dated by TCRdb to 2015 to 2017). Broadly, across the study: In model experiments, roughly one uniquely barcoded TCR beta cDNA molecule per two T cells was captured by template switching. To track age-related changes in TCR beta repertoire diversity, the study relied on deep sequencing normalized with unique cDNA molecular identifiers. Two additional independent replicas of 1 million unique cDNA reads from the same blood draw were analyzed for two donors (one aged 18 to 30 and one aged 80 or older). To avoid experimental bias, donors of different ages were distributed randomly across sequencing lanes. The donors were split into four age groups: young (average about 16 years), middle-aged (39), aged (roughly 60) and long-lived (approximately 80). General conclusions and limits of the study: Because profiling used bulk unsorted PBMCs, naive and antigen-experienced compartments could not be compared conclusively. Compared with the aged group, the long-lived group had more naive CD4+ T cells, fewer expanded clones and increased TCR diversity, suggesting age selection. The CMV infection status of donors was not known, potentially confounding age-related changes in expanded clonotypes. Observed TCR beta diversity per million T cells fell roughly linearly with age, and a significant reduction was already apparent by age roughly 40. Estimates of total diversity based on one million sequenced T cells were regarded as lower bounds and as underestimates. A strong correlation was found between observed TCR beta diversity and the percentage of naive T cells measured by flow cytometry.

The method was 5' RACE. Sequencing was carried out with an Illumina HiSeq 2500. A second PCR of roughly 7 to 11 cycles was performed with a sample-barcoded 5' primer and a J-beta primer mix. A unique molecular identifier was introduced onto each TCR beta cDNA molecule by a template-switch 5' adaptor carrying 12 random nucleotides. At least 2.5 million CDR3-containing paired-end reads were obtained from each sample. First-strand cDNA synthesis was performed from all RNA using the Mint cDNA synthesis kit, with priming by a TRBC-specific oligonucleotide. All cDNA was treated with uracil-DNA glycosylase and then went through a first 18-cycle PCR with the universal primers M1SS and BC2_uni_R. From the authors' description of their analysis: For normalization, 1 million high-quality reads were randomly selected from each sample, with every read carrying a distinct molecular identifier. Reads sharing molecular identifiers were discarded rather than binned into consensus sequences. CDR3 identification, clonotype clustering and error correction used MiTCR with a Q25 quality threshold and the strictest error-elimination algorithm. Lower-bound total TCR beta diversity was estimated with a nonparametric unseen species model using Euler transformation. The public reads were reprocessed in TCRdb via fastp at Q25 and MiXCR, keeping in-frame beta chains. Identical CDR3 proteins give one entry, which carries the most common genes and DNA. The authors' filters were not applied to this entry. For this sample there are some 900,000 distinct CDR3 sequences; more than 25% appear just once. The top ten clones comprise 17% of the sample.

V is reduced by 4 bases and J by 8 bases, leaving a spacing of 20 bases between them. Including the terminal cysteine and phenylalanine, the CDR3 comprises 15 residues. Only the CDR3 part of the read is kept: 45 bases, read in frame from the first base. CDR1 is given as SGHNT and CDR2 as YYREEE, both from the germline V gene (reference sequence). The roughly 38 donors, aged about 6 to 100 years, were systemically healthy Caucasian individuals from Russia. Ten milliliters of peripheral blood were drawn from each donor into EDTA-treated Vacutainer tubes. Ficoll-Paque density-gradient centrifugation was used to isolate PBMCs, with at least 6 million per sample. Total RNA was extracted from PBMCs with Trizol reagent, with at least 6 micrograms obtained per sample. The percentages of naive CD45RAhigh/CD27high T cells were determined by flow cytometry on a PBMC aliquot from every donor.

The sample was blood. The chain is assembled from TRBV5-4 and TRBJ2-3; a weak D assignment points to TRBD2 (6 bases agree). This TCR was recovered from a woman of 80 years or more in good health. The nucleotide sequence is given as TGTGCCAGCAGCCAGGGACTCCCCATACTCGGTACGCAGTATTTT. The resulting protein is CASSQGLPILGTQYF.